This T cell receptor beta chain is from a study of blood T cell repertoires in COVID-19. For the study at large: Specimens from acute and convalescent COVID-19 originated in the United States, Italy and Spain. T cells, B-cell-depleted T cells, or PBMCs supplied cDNA or gDNA.

Of note for this clone: One end of the junction does not line up with germline, which may come from a read error. Other DNA sequences within the sample encode an identical CDR3.

The CDR3 is 14 residues long. The germline gives CDR1 SGHTA, CDR2 FQGNSA. How the authors handled the data: Estimates of nucleated cell counts were drawn from the amplification of reference gene primers. Measured with immunoSEQ multiplex PCR; TCRdb has only the in-frame clones, and not every one. Clonal size and the V and J genes are those of that table, whereas D and trimming came from the DNA. The sample comprises 90,000 to 100,000 clones, approximately 80% of which are singletons, and around 25% rests with the top ten. The receptor comes from a man in his 60s with acute or convalescent COVID-19. The sample was peripheral blood. J is TRBJ2-5 and V is TRBV7-2, with 8 bases matching TRBD2. This CDR3 is CASSLAGPKETQYF. CDR3 in DNA: TGTGCCAGTAGCTTAGCGGGGCCAAAAGAGACCCAGTACTTC.